This T cell receptor (beta chain) comes out of a study of blood T cell repertoires in COVID-19. Overall study context: The analysed material was cDNA or gDNA that came from T cells, B-cell-depleted T cells, or PBMCs.

Study processing details: Reference gene primers were amplified, and this amplification served to estimate nucleated cell counts. Sequenced by immunoSEQ multiplex PCR; TCRdb stores in-frame clones only, minus some. The V and J calls and clone size come from that table; D and trimming were worked out from the DNA. The sample includes over 50,000 clones, around 87% of them seen just once. The clonotype comes from a man aged 60-69 years with acute or convalescent COVID-19. The specimen sequenced was peripheral blood.

The CDR3 sequence: CAISNGLNTEAFF. The CDR3, as DNA: TGTGCCATCAGTAACGGTCTCAATACTGAAGCTTTCTTT. The V and J genes are TRBV10-3 and TRBJ1-1; D is uncertain. V lost 5 bases and J lost 5, with 12 bases in between. Germline values: CDR1 ENHRY, CDR2 SYGVKD. This CDR3 has 13 residues.